This TCR beta chain appears in the sequencing data of a study of cytomegalovirus exposure and HLA in healthy donors. For this clone: Its antigen is unknown.

The study's findings and limits: It was 164 TCR beta chains that were listed as cytomegalovirus-associated.

Sequencing used immunoSEQ multiplex PCR; TCRdb keeps in-frame clones, though not all of them. The sample lists roughly 130,000 clones; about 88% were seen once. Sequenced: PBMCs. This receptor was obtained from a man between 25 and 39 years old in good health and CMV-seronegative.

CDR3 bases: TGTGCCAGCAGCTTAGTGGGCGGGAGGGATCAAGATACGCAGTATTTT. It encodes CASSLVGGRDQDTQYF. This chain joins TRBV11-2 and TRBJ2-3, with 9 bases fitting TRBD2. V gave up 1 base and J gave up 5 bases; unmatched junction bases: 7. Germline CDR1 reads SGHAT; CDR2 reads FQNNGV. The CDR3 sequence is 16 residues long.